This T cell receptor (beta chain) was identified in a study of blood T cell repertoires in COVID-19 (dated by TCRdb to 2018 to 2021). With respect to the entire study: Samples covering the acute and convalescent phases of COVID-19 were provided by collaborators in the United States, Italy and Spain. The prospective study material was composed of cDNA or gDNA derived from T cells, B-cell-depleted T cells, or PBMCs. Deeply sampled blood TCRbeta repertoires from subjects exposed to, actively infected with, or recovered from COVID-19 were included in the dataset. A freely available public database, intended as a resource for researchers studying the immune response to SARS-CoV-2, is where the repertoires were released. Samples came from the ongoing ImmuneRACE study (first 160 participants) plus 1,254 subjects from 6 global collaborators. The sample metadata nearly always contained a de-identified subject ID, COVID-19 status, age in years and sex. Where HLA class I and class II types were available, the types were taken from metadata supplied by the sample provider, not from assay-based typing. Paper-wide results and their limitations: Clinical and demographic metadata were provided uncurated, with the amount varying by source and participant.

The immunoSEQ Assay, a bias-controlled multiplex PCR, was used to amplify TCRbeta CDR3 regions from genomic DNA. The source study handled its data this way. The number of nucleated cells in each sample was estimated from the amplification of reference gene primers within the assay. Sequence reads were collapsed and filtered to measure the absolute abundance of every unique TCRbeta CDR3 rearrangement. For each sample, productive Simpson clonality was calculated by taking the square root of Simpson's diversity index across productive rearrangements. Held by TCRdb, this immuneACCESS table contains in-frame sequences only and omits some clones. Under half of the omission traces to an unresolved V gene where checked; the cause of the rest is unknown. D and trimming were read from the DNA, whereas the V and J calls and clone size are those reported in that table. Recorded for this sample are roughly 66,000 clones; roughly nine tenths of them occurred a single time. The ten largest clones add up to about 6.8% of the sample.

From cysteine to phenylalanine, the CDR3 is 14 amino acids long. Only the CDR3 DNA is retained, 42 bases long and in frame from the first base. V was cut back by 4 bases and J by 7 bases, leaving a gap of 11 bases between them. According to the germline V gene (reference sequence), CDR1 reads LGHDT and CDR2 reads YNNKEL. The collaborating institutions used their own protocols to collect whole blood in K2EDTA tubes. For TCRbeta analysis, collaborator samples were shipped as frozen whole blood, as isolated PBMCs, or as DNA extracted from either sample type. Regarding this clone: Its cognate antigen has yet to be identified. Base quality data are lacking; no much larger clone is found one base away.

The chain joins TRBV3-1 (or the pseudogene TRBV3-2) to TRBJ1-6, with the D segment identity uncertain. This sequence was found in a human donor in a cohort sampled during active COVID-19. The sequencing sample was made of peripheral blood. The bases are TGTGCCAGCAGCCCGACAACGAACAATTCACCCCTCCACTTT. Its amino acids are CASSPTTNNSPLHF.